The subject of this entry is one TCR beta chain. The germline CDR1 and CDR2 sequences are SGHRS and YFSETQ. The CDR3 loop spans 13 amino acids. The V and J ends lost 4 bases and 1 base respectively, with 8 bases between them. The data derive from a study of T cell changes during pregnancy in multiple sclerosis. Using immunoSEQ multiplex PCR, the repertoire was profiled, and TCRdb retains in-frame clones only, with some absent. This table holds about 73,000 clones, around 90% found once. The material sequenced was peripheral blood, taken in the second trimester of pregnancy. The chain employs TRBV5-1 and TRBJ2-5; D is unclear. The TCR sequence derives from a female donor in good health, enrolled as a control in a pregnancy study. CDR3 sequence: CASSRRSQETQYF. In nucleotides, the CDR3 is TGCGCCAGCAGCCGCCGTAGCCAAGAGACCCAGTACTTC.